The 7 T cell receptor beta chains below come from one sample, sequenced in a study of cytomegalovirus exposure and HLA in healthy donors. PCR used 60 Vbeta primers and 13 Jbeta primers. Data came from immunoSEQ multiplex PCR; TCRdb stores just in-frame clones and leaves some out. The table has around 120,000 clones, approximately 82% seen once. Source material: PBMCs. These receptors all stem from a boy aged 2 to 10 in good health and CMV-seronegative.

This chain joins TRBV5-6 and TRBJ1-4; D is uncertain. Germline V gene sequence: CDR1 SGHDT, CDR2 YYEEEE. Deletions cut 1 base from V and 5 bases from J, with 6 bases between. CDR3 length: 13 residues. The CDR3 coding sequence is TGTGCCAGCAGCTTGTTGAGGAATGAAAAACTGTTTTTT. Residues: CASSLLRNEKLFF.

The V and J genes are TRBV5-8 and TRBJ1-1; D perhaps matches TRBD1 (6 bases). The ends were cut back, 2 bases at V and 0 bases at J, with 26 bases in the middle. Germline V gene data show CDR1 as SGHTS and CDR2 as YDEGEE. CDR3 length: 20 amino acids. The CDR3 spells CASSFYWDRDTGHMNTEAFF. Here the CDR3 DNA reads TGTGCCAGCAGCTTTTACTGGGACCGGGACACAGGGCATATGAACACTGAAGCTTTCTTT.

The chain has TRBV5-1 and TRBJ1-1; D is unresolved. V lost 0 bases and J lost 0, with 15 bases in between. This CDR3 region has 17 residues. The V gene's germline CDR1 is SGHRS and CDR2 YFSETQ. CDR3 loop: CASSLDSPRRMNTEAFF. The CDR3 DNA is TGCGCCAGCAGCTTGGACAGCCCAAGAAGGATGAACACTGAAGCTTTCTTT.

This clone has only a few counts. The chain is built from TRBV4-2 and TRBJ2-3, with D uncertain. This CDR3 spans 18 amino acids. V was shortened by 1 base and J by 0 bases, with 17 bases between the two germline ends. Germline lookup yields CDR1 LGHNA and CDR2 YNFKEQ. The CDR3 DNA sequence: TGTGCCAGCAGCCAAGTCGAGTGGGCGCGAGCTAGCACAGATACGCAGTATTTT. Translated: CASSQVEWARASTDTQYF.

CDR3 in amino acids: CASSLVSPGETQYF. CDR3 bases: TGTGCCAGCAGCTTAGTGTCCCCCGGGGAGACCCAGTACTTC. The rearrangement joins TRBV7-9 to TRBJ2-5; D unclear. Deletions cut 1 base from V and 5 bases from J, with 11 bases between. Per the germline V gene, CDR1 is SEHNR and CDR2 is FQNEAQ (reference sequence). The CDR3 runs to 14 residues.

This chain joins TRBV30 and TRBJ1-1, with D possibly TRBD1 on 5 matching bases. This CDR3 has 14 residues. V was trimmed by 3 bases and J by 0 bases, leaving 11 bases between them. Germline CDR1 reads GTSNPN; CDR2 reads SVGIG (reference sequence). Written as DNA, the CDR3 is TGTGCCTGGAGATCGGACAATCTGAACACTGAAGCTTTCTTT. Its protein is CAWRSDNLNTEAFF.

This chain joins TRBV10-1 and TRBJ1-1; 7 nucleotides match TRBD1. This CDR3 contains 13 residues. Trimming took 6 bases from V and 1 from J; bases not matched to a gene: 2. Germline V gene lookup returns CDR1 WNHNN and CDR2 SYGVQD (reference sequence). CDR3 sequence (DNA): TGCGCCAGCAGGGGACAGCGGAACACTGAAGCTTTCTTT. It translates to CASRGQRNTEAFF.